This T cell receptor beta chain derives from a study of molecular identifiers for immune sequencing clone quantification. Study findings and constraints: For effector cells, clones above 20 RNA copies held over 97% of molecules; for naive cells, under 1%. Spiked TCR RNA from one Jurkat cell reportedly showed up when mixed among 850,000 to 1,000,000 naive cells.

This clonotype was seen many times. Its target is not known. This CDR3 contains 15 residues. Deletions cut 4 bases from V and 6 bases from J, with 17 bases between. The germline gives CDR1 SGHTA, CDR2 FQGNSA. TCRdb re-called the PCR reads with MiXCR, one entry per CDR3 protein. The sample shows 40,000 to 65,000 distinct CDR3 sequences, roughly a third of them seen only once. This clonotype originated in a human donor in good health. Some libraries in this study had Jurkat cell RNA spiked in. This chain links TRBV7-2 with TRBJ2-3; D may be TRBD1 or TRBD2 (5 bases each). Sequencing was done on a sample of naive CD8+ T cells from blood, with Jurkat cell RNA spiked in. This sample's subset: FACS-sorted CD8+CD4-CCR7+CD45RA+ naive T cells. DNA of the CDR3: TGTGCCAGCAGCTCCGGTGGTAGCGAGGGGGATACGCAGTATTTT. Its protein product is CASSSGGSEGDTQYF.